Listed below are T cell receptor beta chains from one sample, sequenced in a study of shared clonotypes between healthy human individuals. TCRdb's copy holds only in-frame clones and misses some; the assay was immunoSEQ multiplex PCR. The sample has about 2 million clones, less than 95% seen once. The sequenced sample was naive CD8+ T cells sorted from blood. The source is a man aged 18 to 35 in good health. Each CDR3 is given with its conserved first and last residue. The D gene is left open where the match is weak. Size is stated for part of the rows, as once, few or many counts, or as a class when the clone is expanded.

clone size	J gene	D gene	V gene	CDR3 protein	CDR3 DNA
.	TRBJ1-4	.	TRBV15	CATSRAAEKLFF	TGTGCCACCAGCAGGGCGGCCGAAAAACTGTTTTTT
once	TRBJ1-1	TRBD1	TRBV27	CASSSVLGGVVGAFF	TGTGCCAGCAGTTCTGTATTAGGGGGCGTCGTCGGAGCTTTCTTT
.	TRBJ2-7	.	TRBV15	CATSSSTGEGTYEQYF	TGTGCCACCAGCAGCTCCACAGGGGAGGGGACCTACGAGCAGTACTTC
.	TRBJ2-7	.	TRBV2	CASSDPNNSYEQYF	TGTGCCAGCAGTGATCCCAACAACTCCTACGAGCAGTACTTC
.	TRBJ2-5	.	TRBV11-2	CASSKLDGQETQYF	TGTGCCAGCAGCAAGTTGGACGGACAAGAGACCCAGTACTTC
.	TRBJ2-3	.	TRBV7-9	CASSLSVGGTDTQYF	TGTGCCAGCAGCTTATCCGTGGGGGGCACAGATACGCAGTATTTT
.	TRBJ2-7	.	TRBV5-4	CASSLAWEKEQYF	TGTGCCAGCAGCTTGGCCTGGGAAAAGGAGCAGTACTTC
.	TRBJ1-3	TRBD1	TRBV2	CASISDRDAGNTIYF	TGTGCCAGCATCTCAGACAGGGACGCTGGAAACACCATATATTTT
.	TRBJ2-3	TRBD1	TRBV5-1	CASSLEGGIYTDTQYF	TGCGCCAGCAGCTTGGAAGGGGGCATATACACAGATACGCAGTATTTT
.	TRBJ2-1	TRBD2	TRBV7-9	CASSPGGGAYNEQFF	TGTGCCAGCAGCCCTGGCGGGGGGGCGTACAATGAGCAGTTCTTC
.	TRBJ1-1	TRBD1	TRBV5-1	CASSLEGGLTEAFF	TGCGCCAGCAGCTTGGAAGGGGGCCTCACTGAAGCTTTCTTT
.	TRBJ2-1	TRBD2	TRBV11-2	CASSLVLAGAREQFF	TGTGCCAGCAGCTTAGTCCTAGCGGGGGCACGGGAGCAGTTCTTC
.	TRBJ1-1	.	TRBV19	CASSIDDRENTEAFF	TGTGCCAGTAGTATAGACGACAGAGAGAACACTGAAGCTTTCTTT
.	TRBJ2-5	.	TRBV5-1	CASSSTAEETQYF	TGCGCCAGCAGCTCTACAGCGGAAGAGACCCAGTACTTC
.	TRBJ1-4	.	TRBV29-1	CSVTGTGNEKLFF	TGCAGCGTGACCGGGACTGGGAATGAAAAACTGTTTTTT
.	TRBJ2-7	TRBD1	TRBV6-5	CASSYSGTGDDEQYF	TGTGCCAGCAGTTACTCCGGGACAGGGGATGACGAGCAGTACTTC
.	TRBJ1-2	TRBD1	TRBV7-9	CASSLDRGGYTF	TGTGCCAGCAGCTTAGACAGGGGCGGCTACACCTTC
.	TRBJ1-2	.	TRBV21-1	CASSKADRGTNYGYTF	TGTGCCAGCAGCAAAGCGGACAGGGGGACTAACTATGGCTACACCTTC
.	TRBJ2-7	TRBD1	TRBV11-2	CASSFGTGINEQYF	TGTGCCAGCAGCTTCGGGACAGGGATCAACGAGCAGTACTTC
.	TRBJ2-7	.	TRBV27	CASSLGNSYEQYF	TGTGCCAGCAGTTTGGGGAACAGTTACGAGCAGTACTTC
.	TRBJ2-1	.	TRBV7-6	CAGSRAGSWEQFF	TGTGCCGGATCTCGGGCGGGGAGCTGGGAGCAGTTCTTC
.	TRBJ2-1	TRBD2	TRBV7-8	CASSFLLAGGRESSYNEQFF	TGTGCCAGCAGCTTTCTACTAGCGGGAGGGCGAGAGAGCTCCTACAATGAGCAGTTCTTC
.	TRBJ1-6	TRBD1	TRBV5-4	CASSSGTGVNSPLHF	TGTGCCAGCAGCTCCGGGACAGGGGTCAATTCACCCCTCCACTTT
.	TRBJ1-1	.	TRBV9	CASSVEVSNTEAFF	TGTGCCAGCAGCGTAGAGGTGTCGAACACTGAAGCTTTCTTT
.	TRBJ2-5	TRBD1	TRBV29-1	CSVTDRLQETQYF	TGCAGCGTAACGGACAGGCTCCAAGAGACCCAGTACTTC
.	TRBJ1-4	.	TRBV5-6	CASSLGRVTNEKLFF	TGTGCCAGCAGCTTAGGTCGAGTGACCAATGAAAAACTGTTTTTT
.	TRBJ2-7	.	TRBV5-4	CASSDGALPFYEQYF	TGTGCCAGCAGTGACGGCGCCCTTCCCTTCTACGAGCAGTACTTC
.	TRBJ2-7	.	TRBV25-1	CASSVGGPYEQYF	TGTGCCAGCAGTGTGGGTGGTCCCTACGAGCAGTACTTC
.	TRBJ2-3	TRBD2	TRBV11-2	CASSLRTGGPPDTQYF	TGTGCCAGCAGCCTAAGAACGGGAGGGCCCCCAGATACGCAGTATTTT
.	TRBJ1-1	.	TRBV5-6	CASSLERITEAFF	TGTGCCAGCAGCTTGGAGAGAATCACTGAAGCTTTCTTT
once	TRBJ2-7	TRBD1	TRBV4-1	CASSPGQGGKSYEQYF	TGCGCCAGCAGCCCCGGACAGGGGGGGAAATCGTACGAGCAGTACTTC
.	TRBJ2-5	TRBD1	TRBV9	CASSVSETGGYGTQYF	TGTGCCAGCAGCGTATCGGAGACAGGGGGCTACGGGACCCAGTACTTC
.	TRBJ1-2	TRBD1	TRBV4-2	CASSQGVTGGNGYTF	TGTGCCAGCAGCCAGGGAGTTACAGGGGGCAATGGCTACACCTTC
few	TRBJ1-5	TRBD1	TRBV7-6	CASSPGQGEQPQHF	TGTGCCAGCAGCCCCGGACAGGGAGAACAGCCCCAGCATTTT
.	TRBJ2-7	.	TRBV30	CAWGTGSYEQYF	TGTGCCTGGGGCACCGGGAGTTACGAGCAGTACTTC
.	TRBJ2-7	.	TRBV5-6	CASSFGGEQYF	TGTGCCAGCAGCTTTGGTGGGGAGCAGTACTTC
.	TRBJ2-7	.	TRBV9	CASSVSGTPSYEQYF	TGTGCCAGCAGCGTAAGCGGGACACCTTCCTACGAGCAGTACTTC
.	TRBJ2-4	.	TRBV9	CASSVGGTTNIQYF	TGTGCCAGCAGCGTAGGCGGGACAACAAACATTCAGTACTTC
.	TRBJ2-1	.	TRBV28	CASHSSGEGAYNEQFF	TGTGCCAGCCACTCATCAGGGGAAGGGGCTTACAATGAGCAGTTCTTC
.	TRBJ2-7	TRBD1	TRBV9	CASSPGTGYEQYF	TGTGCCAGCAGCCCCGGGACAGGCTACGAGCAGTACTTC
.	TRBJ1-1	.	TRBV5-8	CASSRFEAFF	TGTGCCAGCAGTAGGTTTGAAGCTTTCTTT
.	TRBJ2-2	TRBD2	TRBV27	CASSLSVVAGGRTGELFF	TGTGCCAGCAGTTTATCGGTGGTAGCGGGGGGGCGGACCGGGGAGCTGTTTTTT
.	TRBJ2-2	TRBD2	TRBV5-8	CASSPGLAGGHTGELFF	TGTGCCAGCAGTCCCGGACTAGCGGGGGGACACACCGGGGAGCTGTTTTTT
.	TRBJ1-1	TRBD1	TRBV7-9	CATNLQDRSNTEAFF	TGTGCCACCAACCTCCAGGACAGGTCGAACACTGAAGCTTTCTTT